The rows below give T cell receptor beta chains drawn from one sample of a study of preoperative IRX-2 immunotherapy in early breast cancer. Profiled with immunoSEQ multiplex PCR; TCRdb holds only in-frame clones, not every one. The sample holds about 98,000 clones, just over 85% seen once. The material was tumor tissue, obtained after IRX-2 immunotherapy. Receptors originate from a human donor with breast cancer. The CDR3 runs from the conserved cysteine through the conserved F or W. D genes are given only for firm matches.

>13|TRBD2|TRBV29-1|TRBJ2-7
CSVLAGGSYEQYF
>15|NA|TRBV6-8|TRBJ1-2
CASSYLTDNWYGYTF
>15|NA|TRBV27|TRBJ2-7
CASSPLGLGYHEQYF
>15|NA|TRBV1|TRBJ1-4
CASSQEGTGSRPLFF
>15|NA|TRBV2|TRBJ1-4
CASQRAQGTNEKLFF
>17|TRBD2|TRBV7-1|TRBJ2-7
CASSLASSGSNSYEQYF
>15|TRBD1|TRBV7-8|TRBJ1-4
CASSSTTGGVEKLFF
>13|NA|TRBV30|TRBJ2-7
CAWTGYKGYEQYF
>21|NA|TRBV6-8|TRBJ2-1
CASSTDQFFPGQPSAYNEQFF
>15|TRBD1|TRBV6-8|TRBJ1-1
CASVRDRDYGTEAFF
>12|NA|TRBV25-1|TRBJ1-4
CASKRTNEKLFF
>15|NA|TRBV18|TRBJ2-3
CASSPKERYTDTQYF
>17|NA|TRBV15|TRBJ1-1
CATSEERGASTAAEAFF
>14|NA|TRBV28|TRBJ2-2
CASSLMGSQGELFF
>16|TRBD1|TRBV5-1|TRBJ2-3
CASSLGQGTSTDTQYF
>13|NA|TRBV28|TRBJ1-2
CASSLRGNYGYTF
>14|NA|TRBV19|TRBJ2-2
CASSIPNKSWELFF
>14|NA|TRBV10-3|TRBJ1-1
CAISESRQPAEAFF
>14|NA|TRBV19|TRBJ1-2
CASSTGPANYGYTF
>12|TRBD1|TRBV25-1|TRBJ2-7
CASSGGTAYKYF
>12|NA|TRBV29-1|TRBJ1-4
CSGRDANEKLFF
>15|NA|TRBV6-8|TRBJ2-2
CASSPSPRSTGELFF
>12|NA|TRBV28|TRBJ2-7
CASRTTNEEQYF
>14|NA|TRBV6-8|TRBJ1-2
CATLKGAKGNGYTF
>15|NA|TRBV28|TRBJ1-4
CASSLGQPGGEKLFF
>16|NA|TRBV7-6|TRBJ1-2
CASSFSGQRKGHGYTF
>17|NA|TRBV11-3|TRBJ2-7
CASSQRGEAGYSLEQYF
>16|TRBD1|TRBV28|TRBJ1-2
CASSLGQGAPPYGYTF
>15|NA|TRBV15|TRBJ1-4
CATSRGAEDNEKLFF
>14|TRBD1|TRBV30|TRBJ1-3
CACLTGASGNTIYF
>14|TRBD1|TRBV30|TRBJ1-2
CAWTSGGKDYGYTF
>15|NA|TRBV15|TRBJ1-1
CATSRDLGLITEAFF
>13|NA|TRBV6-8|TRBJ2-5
CASSYVSGETQYF
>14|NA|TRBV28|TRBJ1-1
CASSEDNWGTEAFF
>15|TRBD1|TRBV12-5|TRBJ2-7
CASAVPGTGEYEQYF
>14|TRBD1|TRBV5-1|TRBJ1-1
CASSQGGVGAEAFF
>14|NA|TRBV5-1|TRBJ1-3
CASSHDIAGNTIYF
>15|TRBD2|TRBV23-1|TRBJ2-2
CASSGTSAGFRELFF
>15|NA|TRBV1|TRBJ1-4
CASRTTGATNEKLFF
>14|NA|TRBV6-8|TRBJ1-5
CASSYSQSNQPQHF
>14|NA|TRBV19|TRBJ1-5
CASNLDYSNQPQHF
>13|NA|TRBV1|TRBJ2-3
CSVASGSPDTQYF
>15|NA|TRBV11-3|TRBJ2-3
CASRTWAAGTDTQYF
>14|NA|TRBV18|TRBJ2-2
CASSPPETTGELFF
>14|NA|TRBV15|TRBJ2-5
CATSRFGPQETQYF
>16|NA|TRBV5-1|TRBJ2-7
CASSLGWGPSSYEQYF
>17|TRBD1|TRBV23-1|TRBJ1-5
CASPTADRGKGNQPQHF
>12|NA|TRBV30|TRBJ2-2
CAWSVLGGELFF
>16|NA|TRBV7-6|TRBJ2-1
CASSQGAGGRDNEQFF
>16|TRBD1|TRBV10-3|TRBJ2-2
CVISEYRTGDTGELFF
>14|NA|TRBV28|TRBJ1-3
CASSLTNSGNTIYF
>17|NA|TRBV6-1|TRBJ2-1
CASSEAYGIGRQHEQFF
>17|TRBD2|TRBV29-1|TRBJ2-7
CSVETSGNSYSSYEQYF
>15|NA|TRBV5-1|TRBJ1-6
CASNLGTSVRSPLHF